Below, 10 T cell receptor beta chains from the same sample are listed, as sequenced in a study of T cell repertoires in cytomegalovirus infection. TCRdb independently ran MiXCR on the reads; one entry per CDR3 protein. The profile shows 170,000 or so distinct CDR3 sequences, under 15% of them singletons. Sequenced input: PBMCs. All receptors come from a human donor in good health (CMV status not recorded). Some clones in this sample may be carry-over from other donors' samples.

In this sample, this clonotype turned up many times. This sequence joins TRBV7-8 and TRBJ1-1, with 7 bases identical to TRBD1. This CDR3 spans 15 amino acids. V lost 4 bases and J lost 1; bases outside the gene matches: 6. Looked up from germline, CDR1 is SGHVS and CDR2 is FQNEAQ. CDR3 nucleotide sequence: TGTGCCAGCAGCTCCATGGGGACAGCGAACACTGAAGCTTTCTTT. Its translation: CASSSMGTANTEAFF.

This clonotype was counted ten times or more. The chain joins TRBV12-3 or TRBV12-4 to TRBJ1-5; possible D gene TRBD1, 5 bases. With 0 bases removed from V and 7 bases from J, the gap between germline ends came to 16 bases. The CDR3 loop spans 16 amino acids. This CDR3 reads CASSLAQLRGGQPQHF. DNA for the CDR3: TGTGCCAGCAGTTTAGCGCAGTTAAGGGGCGGGCAGCCCCAGCATTTT.

The V call is TRBV7-9, the J call TRBJ2-5, with D perhaps matching TRBD2 (6 bases). Per the germline V gene, CDR1 is SEHNR and CDR2 is FQNEAQ (reference sequence). Trimming took 5 bases from V and 9 from J, leaving 10 bases between them. This CDR3 contains 11 residues. As DNA, the CDR3 is TGTGCCAGCAGCCTCTCGGGGGCCCAGTACTTC. It is translated as CASSLSGAQYF.

This clonotype occurred a few times. The chain uses TRBV10-3 and TRBJ2-1; 7 bases align to TRBD2. Germline-derived CDR1 and CDR2 are ENHRY and SYGVKD. The CDR3 is 13 amino acids. V lost 6 bases to trimming and J lost 8 bases; unmatched junction nucleotides: 7. CDR3: CAISQREGDEQFF. The CDR3 bases are TGTGCCATCAGCCAAAGGGAGGGAGATGAGCAGTTCTTC.

The chain uses TRBV2 and TRBJ2-1; 8 bases are shared with TRBD1. This CDR3 contains 14 residues. Trimming took 5 bases from V and 7 from J; bases not matched to a gene: 7. Germline CDR1 is SNHLY and CDR2 is FYNNEI. Here the CDR3 reads CASSRDQGANEQFF. The DNA of the CDR3 is TGTGCCAGCAGTAGGGACCAGGGGGCTAATGAGCAGTTCTTC.

This clonotype is a singleton in its sample. This chain links TRBV7-2 with TRBJ1-2; D is perhaps TRBD1 (5 bases). Germline CDR1 is SGHTA and CDR2 is FQGNSA. The CDR3 sequence is 16 residues long. V gave up 0 bases and J gave up 3 bases, with 14 bases separating them. The CDR3 is CASSLAAGRVDYGYTF. CDR3 DNA sequence: TGTGCCAGCAGCTTAGCAGCGGGCAGGGTAGACTATGGCTACACCTTC.

This clonotype was detected ten times or more. The CDR3 sequence: CASSLWTGSYNEQFF. In DNA form, the CDR3 reads TGTGCCAGCAGCCTATGGACAGGGTCCTACAATGAGCAGTTCTTC. The genes are TRBV7-9 and TRBJ2-1; TRBD1 matches at 8 bases. The CDR3 contains 15 residues. V shed 5 bases, J shed 1 base, and the junction held 4 bases outside the gene matches. The V gene's germline CDR1 is SEHNR and CDR2 FQNEAQ (reference sequence).

Turning to this clonotype: At one of its ends the junction is not consistent with the germline gene, which may arise from a read error. The CDR3 nucleotides read TGTGCCACCAGTCCCTCTAGCGGGGGGTCCCAAGAGACCCAGTACTTC. As protein: CATSPSSGGSQETQYF. The chain uses TRBV10-3 and TRBJ2-5; the match to TRBD2 covers 11 bases. Germline CDR1 and CDR2: ENHRY and SYGVKD. CDR3 length: 16 residues.

The CDR3 sequence is CSAREGGETQYF. CDR3 nucleotides: TGCAGTGCTAGAGAGGGGGGGGAGACCCAGTACTTC. The chain carries TRBV20-1 and TRBJ2-5, with TRBD2 identical over 7 bases. The junction had 0 bases not matched to a gene; V was cut back by 0 bases and J by 5 bases. The germline V gene has CDR1 DFQATT and CDR2 SNEGSKA (reference sequence). The CDR3 runs 12 residues.

The V gene is TRBV7-3, the J gene TRBJ1-1, with a tentative D call TRBD1 (5 bases). Germline assignment: CDR1 SGHTA and CDR2 FQGTGA. The CDR3 sequence is 14 residues long. With 0 bases removed from V and 6 bases from J, the gap between germline ends came to 11 bases. CDR3 DNA sequence: TGTGCCAGCAGCTTAACGGGGGGGGACCCTGAAGCTTTCTTT. Its translation: CASSLTGGDPEAFF.